The 2 T cell receptor beta chains reported below all come from one sample, sequenced in a study of T-cell reconstitution after alpha-beta-depleted transplantation in children (dated by TCRdb to the mid-2010s). Receptors were amplified or captured by PCR. The sequencing machine was an Illumina HiSeq 2500. To normalize quantification of the TCRbeta repertoire, the TCR libraries were built with molecular barcoding that relied on unique molecular identifiers. TCRdb handled the public reads itself, with Q25 trimming in fastp and clone calling in MiXCR, and kept productive beta chains. Each entry merges the rows of one CDR3 protein and shows their most common DNA and genes. The sample data list about 500,000 distinct CDR3 sequences, and roughly 33% of these were observed just once. The top ten hold approximately 2.3% of the sample. Material: PBMCs from the stem cell graft donor, obtained from the stem cell graft. The receptor set was obtained from a human donor who donated a stem cell graft to a child with aplastic anemia.

Here the CDR3 reads CASRRDGGRNQPQHF. Written as DNA, the CDR3 is TGTGCCAGCAGGCGGGACGGAGGACGCAATCAGCCCCAGCATTTT. The chain employs TRBV2 and TRBJ1-5; a possible D gene is TRBD1 (5 bases). Germline loops: CDR1 SNHLY, CDR2 FYNNEI. The V end was cut by 6 bases, the J end by 2 bases, with 14 bases between. This CDR3 contains 15 residues.

The chain combines TRBV12-3 or TRBV12-4 with TRBJ2-6; 8 nucleotides line up with TRBD1. Trimming took 5 bases from V and 0 from J; bases not matched to a gene: 3. CDR3 size: 16 residues. The CDR3 DNA follows: TGTGCCAGCAGTCCCGACAGGGGCTCTGGGGCCAACGTCCTGACTTTC. It is translated as CASSPDRGSGANVLTF.